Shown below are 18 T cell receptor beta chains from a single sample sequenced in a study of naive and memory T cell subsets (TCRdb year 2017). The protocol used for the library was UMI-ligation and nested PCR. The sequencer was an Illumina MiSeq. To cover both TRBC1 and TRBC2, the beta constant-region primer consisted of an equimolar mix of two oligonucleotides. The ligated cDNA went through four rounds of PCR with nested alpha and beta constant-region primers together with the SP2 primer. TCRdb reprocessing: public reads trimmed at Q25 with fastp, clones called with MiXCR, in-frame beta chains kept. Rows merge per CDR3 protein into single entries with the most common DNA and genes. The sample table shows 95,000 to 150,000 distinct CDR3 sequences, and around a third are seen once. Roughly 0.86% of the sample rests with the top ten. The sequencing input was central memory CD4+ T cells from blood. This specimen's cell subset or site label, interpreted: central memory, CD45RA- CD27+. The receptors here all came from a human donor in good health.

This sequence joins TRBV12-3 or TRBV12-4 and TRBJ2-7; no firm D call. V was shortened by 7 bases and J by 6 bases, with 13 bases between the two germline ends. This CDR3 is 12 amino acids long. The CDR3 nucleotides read TGTGCCAGCACCTTGACGCGAGGCGAGCAGTACTTC. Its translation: CASTLTRGEQYF.

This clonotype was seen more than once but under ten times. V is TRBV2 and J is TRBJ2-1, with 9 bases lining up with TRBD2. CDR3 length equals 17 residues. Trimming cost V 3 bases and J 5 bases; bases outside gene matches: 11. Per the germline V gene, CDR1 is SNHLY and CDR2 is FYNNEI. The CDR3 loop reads CASSELAGEIYNNEQFF. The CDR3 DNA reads TGTGCCAGCAGTGAGTTAGCGGGAGAGATTTATAACAATGAGCAGTTCTTC.

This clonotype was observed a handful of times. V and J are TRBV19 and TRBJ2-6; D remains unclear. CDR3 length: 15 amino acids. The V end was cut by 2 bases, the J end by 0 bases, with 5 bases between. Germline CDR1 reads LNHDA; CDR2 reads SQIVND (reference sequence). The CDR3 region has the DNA TGTGCCAGTAGTATAAGAAGCTCTGGGGCCAACGTCCTGACTTTC. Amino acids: CASSIRSSGANVLTF.

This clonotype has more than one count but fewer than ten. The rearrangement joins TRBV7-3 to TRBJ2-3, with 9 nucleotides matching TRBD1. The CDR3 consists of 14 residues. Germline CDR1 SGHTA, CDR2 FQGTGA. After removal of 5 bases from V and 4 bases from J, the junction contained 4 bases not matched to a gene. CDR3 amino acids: CASSPDRGADTQYF. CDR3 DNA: TGTGCCAGCAGCCCGGACAGGGGCGCAGATACGCAGTATTTT.

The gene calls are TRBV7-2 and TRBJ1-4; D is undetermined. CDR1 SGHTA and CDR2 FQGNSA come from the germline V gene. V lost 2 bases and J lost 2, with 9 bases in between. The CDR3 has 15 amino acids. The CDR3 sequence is CASSLMGKTNEKLFF. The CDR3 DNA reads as TGTGCCAGCAGCTTAATGGGCAAGACTAATGAAAAACTGTTTTTT.

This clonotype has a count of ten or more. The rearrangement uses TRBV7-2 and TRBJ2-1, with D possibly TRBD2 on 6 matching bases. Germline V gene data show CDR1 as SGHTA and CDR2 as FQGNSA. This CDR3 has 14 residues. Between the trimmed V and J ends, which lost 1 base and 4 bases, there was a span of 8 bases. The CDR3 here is CASSLGGGYNEQFF. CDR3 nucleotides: TGTGCCAGCAGCTTAGGGGGAGGATACAATGAGCAGTTCTTC.

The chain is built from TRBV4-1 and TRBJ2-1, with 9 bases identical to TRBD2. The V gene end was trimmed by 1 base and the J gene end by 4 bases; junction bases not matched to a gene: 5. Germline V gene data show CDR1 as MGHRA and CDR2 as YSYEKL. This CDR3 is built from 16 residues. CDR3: CASSQALAGQYNEQFF. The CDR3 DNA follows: TGCGCCAGCAGCCAAGCCCTAGCGGGGCAATACAATGAGCAGTTCTTC.

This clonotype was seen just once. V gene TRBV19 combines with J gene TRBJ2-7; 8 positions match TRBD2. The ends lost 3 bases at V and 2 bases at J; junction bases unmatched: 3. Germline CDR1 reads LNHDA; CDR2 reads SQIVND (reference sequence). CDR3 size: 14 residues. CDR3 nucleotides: TGTGCCAGTAGTATCAGCGGGAGTCCCTACGAGCAGTACTTC. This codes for CASSISGSPYEQYF.

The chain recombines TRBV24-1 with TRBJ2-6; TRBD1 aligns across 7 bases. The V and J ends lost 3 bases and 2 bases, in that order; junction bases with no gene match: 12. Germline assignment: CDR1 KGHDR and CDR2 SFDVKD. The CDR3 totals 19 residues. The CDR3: CATSDETGYSPPGANVLTF. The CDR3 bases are TGTGCCACCAGTGATGAGACAGGGTATAGCCCACCTGGGGCCAACGTCCTGACTTTC.

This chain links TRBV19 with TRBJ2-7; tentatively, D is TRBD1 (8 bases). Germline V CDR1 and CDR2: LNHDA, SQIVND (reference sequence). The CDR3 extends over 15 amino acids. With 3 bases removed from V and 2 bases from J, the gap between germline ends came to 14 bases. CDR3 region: CASSIRTGTTYEQYF. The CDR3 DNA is TGTGCCAGTAGTATTCGGACAGGGACTACCTACGAGCAGTACTTC.

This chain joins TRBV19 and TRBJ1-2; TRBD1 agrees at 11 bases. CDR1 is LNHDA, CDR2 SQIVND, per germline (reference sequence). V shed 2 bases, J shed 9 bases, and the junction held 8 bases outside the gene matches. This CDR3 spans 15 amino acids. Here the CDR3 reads CASSIRRDRGSSYTF. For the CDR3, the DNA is TGTGCCAGTAGTATACGCCGGGACAGGGGGTCGAGCTACACCTTC. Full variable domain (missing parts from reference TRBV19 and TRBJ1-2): DGGITQSPKYLFRKEGQNVTLSCEQNLNHDAMYWYRQDPGQGLRLIYYSQIVNDFQKGDIAEGYSVSREKKESFPLTVTSAQKNPTAFYLCASSIRRDRGSSYTFGSGTRLTVV.

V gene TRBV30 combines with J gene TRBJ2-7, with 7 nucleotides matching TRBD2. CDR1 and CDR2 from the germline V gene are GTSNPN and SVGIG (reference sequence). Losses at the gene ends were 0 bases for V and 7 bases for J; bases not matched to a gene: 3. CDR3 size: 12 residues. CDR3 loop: CAWSVGGREQYF. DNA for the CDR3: TGTGCCTGGAGTGTAGGCGGGAGAGAGCAGTACTTC.

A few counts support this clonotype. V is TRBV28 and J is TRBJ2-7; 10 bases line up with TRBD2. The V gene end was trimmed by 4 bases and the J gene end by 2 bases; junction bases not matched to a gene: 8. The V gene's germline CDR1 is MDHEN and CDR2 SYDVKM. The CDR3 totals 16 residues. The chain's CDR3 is CASSSSSGSITYEQYF. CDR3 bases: TGTGCCAGCAGTTCGTCTAGCGGGAGTATAACCTACGAGCAGTACTTC.

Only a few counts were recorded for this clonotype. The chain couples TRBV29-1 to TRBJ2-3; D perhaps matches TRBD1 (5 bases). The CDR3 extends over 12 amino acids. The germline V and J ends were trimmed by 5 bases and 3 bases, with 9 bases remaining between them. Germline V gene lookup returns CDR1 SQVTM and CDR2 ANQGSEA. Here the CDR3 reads CSVQTATDTQYF. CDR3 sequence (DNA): TGCAGCGTTCAGACAGCGACAGATACGCAGTATTTT.

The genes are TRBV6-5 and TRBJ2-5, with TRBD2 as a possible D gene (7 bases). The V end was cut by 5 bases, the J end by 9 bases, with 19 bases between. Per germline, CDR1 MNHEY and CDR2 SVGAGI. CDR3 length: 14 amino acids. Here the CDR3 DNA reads TGTGCCAGCAGTGGGGGGGCCTACCTTGGGTCCCAGTACTTC. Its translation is CASSGGAYLGSQYF.

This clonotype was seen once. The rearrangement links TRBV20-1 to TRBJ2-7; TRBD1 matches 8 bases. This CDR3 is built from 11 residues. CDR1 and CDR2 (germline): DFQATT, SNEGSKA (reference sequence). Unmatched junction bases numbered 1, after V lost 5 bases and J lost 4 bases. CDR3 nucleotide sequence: TGCAGTGCTGGACAGGGATACGAGCAGTACTTC. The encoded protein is CSAGQGYEQYF.

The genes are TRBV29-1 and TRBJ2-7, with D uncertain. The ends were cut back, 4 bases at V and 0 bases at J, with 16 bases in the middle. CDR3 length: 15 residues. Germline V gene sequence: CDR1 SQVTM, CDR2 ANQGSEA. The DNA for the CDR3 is TGCAGCGTTGCCACAAGGTGGGCAGTCTCCTACGAGCAGTACTTC. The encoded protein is CSVATRWAVSYEQYF.

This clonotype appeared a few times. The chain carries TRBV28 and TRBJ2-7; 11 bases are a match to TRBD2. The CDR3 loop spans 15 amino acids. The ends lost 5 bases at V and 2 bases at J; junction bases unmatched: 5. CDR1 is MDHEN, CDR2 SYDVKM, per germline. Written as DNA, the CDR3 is TGTGCCAGCAGTCGCACACTAGCGGGGGCCTACGAGCAGTACTTC. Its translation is CASSRTLAGAYEQYF.